These T cell receptor beta chains were read from a single sample in a study of identical twins. MiXCR, run by TCRdb on the 5' RACE reads, gives a single entry per CDR3 protein. The sample includes hundreds of thousands of distinct CDR3 sequences, approximately 21% of them seen just once. These records were also assigned to another study, of T cells expressing NK-cell markers.

The specimen was PBMCs. These receptors were obtained from a woman aged 18-29 years in good health. Each CDR3 is given with its conserved first and last residue. A D gene is named only where the DNA matches it firmly. Clone size, where shown, is once, few, many, or a class for clones that have expanded.

V: TRBV20-1
J: TRBJ2-7
size: many
D: .
CDR3: CSAELGDPPEQYF
DNA: TGCAGTGCGGAACTAGGGGACCCGCCCGAGCAGTACTTC

V: TRBV12-3/TRBV12-4
J: TRBJ2-7
size: few
D: TRBD2
CDR3: CASSITSGLRYEQYF
DNA: TGTGCCAGCAGTATAACTAGCGGCCTTAGATACGAGCAGTACTTC

V: TRBV15
J: TRBJ2-7
size: few
D: .
CDR3: CATSVRLIEEQYF
DNA: TGTGCCACCAGCGTACGGCTCATTGAGGAGCAGTACTTC

V: TRBV20-1
J: TRBJ1-6
size: few
D: .
CDR3: CSARDSRQGGNSPLHF
DNA: TGCAGTGCTAGAGATAGCCGCCAGGGTGGCAATTCACCCCTCCACTTT

V: TRBV5-6
J: TRBJ2-1
size: .
D: .
CDR3: CASSPTRPQFNEQFF
DNA: TGTGCCAGCAGCCCGACAAGGCCCCAATTCAATGAGCAGTTCTTC

V: TRBV19
J: TRBJ1-1
size: .
D: .
CDR3: CASTDSTEAFF
DNA: TGTGCCAGTACGGACAGCACTGAAGCTTTCTTT

V: TRBV12-3/TRBV12-4
J: TRBJ1-2
size: .
D: .
CDR3: CASSLGTRYGYTF
DNA: TGTGCCAGCAGTTTAGGGACCAGATATGGCTACACCTTC

V: TRBV7-7
J: TRBJ2-2
size: .
D: TRBD2
CDR3: CASSPVGSGRGTGELFF
DNA: TGTGCCAGCAGCCCCGTTGGTAGCGGGAGAGGCACCGGGGAGCTGTTTTTT

V: TRBV9
J: TRBJ2-5
size: .
D: .
CDR3: CASSETGGGETQYF
DNA: TGTGCCAGCAGCGAAACAGGGGGGGGGGAGACCCAGTACTTC

V: TRBV5-1
J: TRBJ2-3
size: many
D: .
CDR3: CASSRGTPDTQYF
DNA: TGCGCCAGCAGCAGAGGGACACCAGATACGCAGTATTTT

V: TRBV7-2
J: TRBJ2-1
size: many
D: .
CDR3: CASSLAGGHYNEQFF
DNA: TGTGCCAGCAGCTTAGCGGGGGGGCACTACAATGAGCAGTTCTTC

V: TRBV7-6
J: TRBJ2-1
size: .
D: TRBD2
CDR3: CASSAEGQRGENEQFF
DNA: TGTGCCAGCAGCGCAGAGGGGCAGCGGGGGGAGAATGAGCAGTTCTTC

V: TRBV24-1
J: TRBJ2-3
size: few
D: TRBD2
CDR3: CATTALGGVTDTQYF
DNA: TGTGCCACCACCGCCCTCGGGGGGGTCACAGATACGCAGTATTTT

V: TRBV10-3
J: TRBJ2-6
size: .
D: .
CDR3: CAIGGSGANVLTF
DNA: TGTGCCATCGGAGGGTCTGGGGCCAACGTCCTGACTTTC

V: TRBV28
J: TRBJ2-1
size: .
D: .
CDR3: CASRLDYNEQFF
DNA: TGTGCCAGCAGACTAGACTACAATGAGCAGTTCTTC

V: TRBV6-1
J: TRBJ1-2
size: .
D: .
CDR3: CASSELQVSGYTF
DNA: TGTGCCAGCAGTGAACTGCAGGTTTCTGGCTACACCTTC

V: TRBV2
J: TRBJ2-2
size: .
D: TRBD2
CDR3: CASSSSGWTGELFF
DNA: TGTGCCAGCAGCTCTAGCGGGTGGACCGGGGAGCTGTTTTTT

V: TRBV6-5
J: TRBJ1-1
size: few
D: TRBD1
CDR3: CASSYTTRGTEAFF
DNA: TGTGCCAGCAGTTATACCACCAGGGGGACTGAAGCTTTCTTT

V: TRBV12-3/TRBV12-4
J: TRBJ2-2
size: .
D: TRBD1
CDR3: CASSQPGRGPGGELFF
DNA: TGTGCCAGCAGCCAACCGGGCAGGGGGCCAGGTGGGGAGCTGTTTTTT

V: TRBV7-3
J: TRBJ2-1
size: .
D: .
CDR3: CASSGGPRGVGTTEFF
DNA: TGTGCCAGCAGCGGAGGGCCGCGTGGAGTCGGTACCACGGAGTTCTTC

V: TRBV7-9
J: TRBJ2-3
size: few
D: TRBD2
CDR3: CASSRMTSGATDTQYF
DNA: TGTGCCAGCAGCCGAATGACTAGCGGTGCCACAGATACGCAGTATTTT

V: TRBV29-1
J: TRBJ2-1
size: few
D: .
CDR3: CSVEEVGGLGNEQFF
DNA: TGCAGCGTTGAAGAAGTCGGGGGTCTGGGCAATGAGCAGTTCTTC

V: TRBV12-3/TRBV12-4
J: TRBJ2-7
size: .
D: .
CDR3: CASTQTSYEQYF
DNA: TGTGCCAGCACCCAGACTTCCTACGAGCAGTACTTC

V: TRBV12-3/TRBV12-4
J: TRBJ2-3
size: few
D: .
CDR3: CASSVRDQASTDTQYF
DNA: TGTGCCAGCAGTGTCCGGGACCAAGCAAGCACAGATACGCAGTATTTT

V: TRBV9
J: TRBJ2-5
size: few
D: .
CDR3: CASSVEAGEETQYF
DNA: TGTGCCAGCAGCGTAGAGGCCGGCGAAGAGACCCAGTACTTC

V: TRBV27
J: TRBJ2-7
size: once
D: .
CDR3: CASSASGVADEQYF
DNA: TGTGCCAGCAGTGCGTCAGGGGTGGCAGACGAGCAGTACTTC

V: TRBV20-1
J: TRBJ2-3
size: many
D: .
CDR3: CSASRGFTDTQYF
DNA: TGCAGTGCAAGTCGGGGATTCACAGATACGCAGTATTTT

V: TRBV5-1
J: TRBJ2-1
size: many
D: .
CDR3: CASSWRESSYNEQFF
DNA: TGCGCCAGCAGCTGGCGGGAAAGCTCCTACAATGAGCAGTTCTTC

V: TRBV20-1
J: TRBJ2-5
size: few
D: .
CDR3: CSAESGDRETQYF
DNA: TGCAGTGCAGAATCGGGGGATCGAGAGACCCAGTACTTC

V: TRBV29-1
J: TRBJ2-2
size: few
D: .
CDR3: CSVVTSLNTGELFF
DNA: TGCAGCGTTGTAACCTCCCTCAACACCGGGGAGCTGTTTTTT

V: TRBV6-1
J: TRBJ2-7
size: .
D: .
CDR3: CASTQGGWSYEQYF
DNA: TGTGCCAGCACCCAGGGGGGTTGGTCCTACGAGCAGTACTTC

V: TRBV20-1
J: TRBJ2-3
size: few
D: TRBD2
CDR3: CSALETSGGAGDTQYF
DNA: TGCAGTGCTCTAGAAACTAGCGGGGGGGCCGGAGATACGCAGTATTTT

V: TRBV5-1
J: TRBJ2-1
size: many
D: TRBD2
CDR3: CASSLLRGGNNEQFF
DNA: TGCGCCAGCAGCTTGTTGCGGGGGGGAAACAATGAGCAGTTCTTC

V: TRBV20-1
J: TRBJ1-5
size: .
D: .
CDR3: CSAGSGAQHF
DNA: TGCAGTGCTGGATCCGGGGCCCAGCATTTT

V: TRBV29-1
J: TRBJ2-5
size: few
D: .
CDR3: CSVRRGLQETQYF
DNA: TGCAGCGTTCGGCGGGGCCTCCAAGAGACCCAGTACTTC

V: TRBV20-1
J: TRBJ2-6
size: .
D: .
CDR3: CSAGPSGANVLTF
DNA: TGCAGTGCTGGACCCTCTGGGGCCAACGTCCTGACTTTC

V: TRBV7-2
J: TRBJ2-7
size: .
D: TRBD2
CDR3: CASSLGASGEGYEQYF
DNA: TGTGCCAGCAGCTTAGGGGCTAGCGGAGAAGGTTACGAGCAGTACTTC

V: TRBV5-1
J: TRBJ1-1
size: few
D: .
CDR3: CASRRAGSGAFF
DNA: TGCGCCAGCAGGAGGGCCGGCTCTGGAGCTTTCTTT

V: TRBV7-9
J: TRBJ2-7
size: .
D: TRBD1
CDR3: CASSRGGRQGAYEQYF
DNA: TGTGCCAGCAGTCGAGGGGGAAGACAGGGTGCCTACGAGCAGTACTTC

V: TRBV6-6
J: TRBJ2-3
size: many
D: .
CDR3: CASSYGPDTQYF
DNA: TGTGCCAGCAGTTACGGCCCAGATACGCAGTATTTT

V: TRBV5-1
J: TRBJ1-1
size: .
D: .
CDR3: CASSLVAVKAGTEAFF
DNA: TGCGCCAGCAGCTTGGTAGCGGTCAAGGCGGGCACTGAAGCTTTCTTT

V: TRBV20-1
J: TRBJ2-7
size: many
D: .
CDR3: CSASAVFKSSYEQYF
DNA: TGCAGTGCTAGTGCCGTTTTCAAAAGCTCCTACGAGCAGTACTTC

V: TRBV6-5
J: TRBJ1-2
size: .
D: TRBD1
CDR3: CASSYTGEGYTF
DNA: TGTGCCAGCAGTTATACAGGGGAGGGCTACACCTTC

V: TRBV6-6
J: TRBJ2-1
size: few
D: .
CDR3: CASSYFAGSEFF
DNA: TGTGCCAGCAGTTACTTCGCGGGAAGCGAGTTCTTC

V: TRBV6-1
J: TRBJ2-2
size: .
D: .
CDR3: CASSPYELGPESGELFF
DNA: TGTGCCAGCAGTCCCTATGAACTCGGCCCTGAATCCGGGGAGCTGTTTTTT

V: TRBV6-1
J: TRBJ2-7
size: .
D: TRBD1
CDR3: CASSLGGGQGLPYEQYF
DNA: TGTGCCAGCAGTCTGGGGGGTGGACAGGGCCTTCCCTACGAGCAGTACTTC

V: TRBV9
J: TRBJ2-7
size: .
D: .
CDR3: CASSVRGGSYEQYF
DNA: TGTGCCAGCAGCGTAAGGGGGGGGTCCTACGAGCAGTACTTC

V: TRBV12-3/TRBV12-4
J: TRBJ1-1
size: few
D: .
CDR3: CASRPLSNTEAFF
DNA: TGTGCCAGCAGGCCGCTTTCGAACACTGAAGCTTTCTTT

V: TRBV6-1
J: TRBJ2-1
size: .
D: .
CDR3: CASRRDEYNEQFF
DNA: TGTGCCAGCAGGAGGGACGAGTACAATGAGCAGTTCTTC

V: TRBV6-1
J: TRBJ2-3
size: .
D: TRBD2
CDR3: CASSTGLAGGTDTQYF
DNA: TGTGCCAGCAGTACCGGACTAGCGGGAGGAACAGATACGCAGTATTTT

V: TRBV4-3
J: TRBJ2-7
size: few
D: .
CDR3: CASSQDQGYEQYF
DNA: TGCGCCAGCAGCCAAGATCAGGGCTACGAGCAGTACTTC

V: TRBV6-2/TRBV6-3
J: TRBJ2-7
size: many
D: .
CDR3: CASSNPGEQYF
DNA: TGTGCCAGTTCCAACCCCGGCGAGCAGTACTTC

V: TRBV9
J: TRBJ2-4
size: .
D: .
CDR3: CASSVGDPEQGYF
DNA: TGTGCCAGCAGCGTAGGAGACCCCGAGCAGGGGTACTTC